A single sample gave rise to the 23 T cell receptor beta chains below, sequenced in a study of blood T cell repertoires in COVID-19. TCRdb's table, derived via immunoSEQ multiplex PCR, lists solely in-frame clones and lacks some. The repertoire includes roughly 410,000 clones, around 87% of them detected once, and over 2% sits in the top ten. Sequenced material: peripheral blood. The source of these receptors is a woman aged 55-70 years with COVID-19, enrolled during active disease.

This clone has only a few counts. The sample contains more than one DNA sequence encoding this CDR3. This chain joins TRBV18 and TRBJ1-6; TRBD1 matches 10 bases. Unmatched junction bases numbered 3, after V lost 6 bases and J lost 7 bases. Germline CDR1 reads KGHSH; CDR2 reads LQKENI. The CDR3 loop spans 14 amino acids. The CDR3 nucleotides read TGTGCCAGCTCCCCGGGACAGGGGAATTCACCCCTCCACTTT. This sequence encodes CASSPGQGNSPLHF.

The rearrangement joins TRBV11-2 to TRBJ1-6; D unclear. The ends were cut back, 6 bases at V and 4 bases at J, with 7 bases in the middle. Per germline, CDR1 SGHAT and CDR2 FQNNGV. The CDR3 length is 13 residues. The CDR3 DNA is TGTGCCAGCAGACAGAATTATAATTCACCCCTCCACTTT. Translating gives CASRQNYNSPLHF.

The chain is built from TRBV6-1 and TRBJ2-7; weak D call: TRBD2 (6 bases). The V gene's germline CDR1 is MNHNS and CDR2 SASEGT. There are 14 residues in the CDR3. Trimming shortened V by 2 bases and J by 2 bases, and 10 bases separated the two germline ends. The CDR3: CASSEQWGAYEQYF. The CDR3 DNA reads TGTGCCAGCAGTGAACAGTGGGGGGCCTACGAGCAGTACTTC.

The CDR3 spells CASSLYQGHKNIQYF. The CDR3 nucleotides read TGTGCCAGCAGTTTATACCAGGGTCACAAAAACATTCAGTACTTC. The V gene is TRBV28, the J gene TRBJ2-4, with D maybe TRBD1 (5 bases). The V and J ends lost 1 base and 3 bases respectively, with 10 bases between them. This CDR3 has 15 residues. Germline V gene data show CDR1 as MDHEN and CDR2 as SYDVKM.

The chain joins TRBV5-8 to TRBJ2-7; D possibly corresponds to TRBD2 (6 bases). The CDR3 totals 15 residues. Trimming left V 4 bases short and J 1 base short, with 15 bases between. Germline V gives CDR1 SGHTS, CDR2 YDEGEE. The CDR3 nucleotides are TGTGCCAGCAGCCGGCCCCGGGGGTTATCCTACGAGCAGTACTTC. Residues: CASSRPRGLSYEQYF.

The rearrangement uses TRBV3-1 (or the pseudogene TRBV3-2) and TRBJ2-5, with D possibly TRBD2 on 7 matching bases. This CDR3 region has 13 residues. V lost 3 bases and J lost 5, with 10 bases in between. CDR1 LGHDT and CDR2 YNNKEL come from the germline V gene (reference sequence). For the CDR3, the DNA is TGTGCCAGCAGCCATAGGGGGGGGGAGACCCAGTACTTC. It yields the protein CASSHRGGETQYF.

This clone came up a few times. The rearrangement uses TRBV18 and TRBJ2-3; unclear D gene. Per germline, CDR1 KGHSH and CDR2 LQKENI. The CDR3 consists of 12 residues. The ends were cut back, 3 bases at V and 2 bases at J, with 3 bases in the middle. CDR3 in DNA: TGTGCCAGCTCACCCTACACAGATACGCAGTATTTT. It translates to CASSPYTDTQYF.

This chain uses TRBV7-8 with TRBJ2-1; TRBD2 matches 11 bases. After removal of 6 bases from V and 4 bases from J, the junction contained 5 bases not matched to a gene. The CDR3 is 15 amino acids. CDR1 is SGHVS, CDR2 FQNEAQ, per germline. The CDR3 protein is CASRISGGVYNEQFF. The CDR3 DNA reads as TGTGCCAGCAGGATTAGCGGGGGGGTATACAATGAGCAGTTCTTC. The entire variable domain, with the rest obtained from reference TRBV7-8 and TRBJ2-1, is as follows: GAGVSQSPRYKVAKRGQDVALRCDPISGHVSLFWYQQALGQGPEFLTYFQNEAQLDKSGLPSDRFFAERPEGSVSTLKIQRTQQEDSAVYLCASRISGGVYNEQFFGPGTRLTVL.

The V and J genes are TRBV7-3 and TRBJ2-2; 10 bases are shared with TRBD2. The length of the CDR3 is 18 residues. With V trimmed by 3 bases and J by 1 base, 8 bases remained unmatched. The V gene's germline CDR1 is SGHTA and CDR2 FQGTGA. In nucleotides, the CDR3 is TGTGCCAGCAGCTTGGGGCCTAGCGGGGGAAAGAACACCGGGGAGCTGTTTTTT. Residues: CASSLGPSGGKNTGELFF.

CDR3 amino acids: CASSHRGRAFF. The CDR3 bases are TGTGCCAGCAGTCACAGGGGAAGAGCTTTCTTT. This chain joins TRBV12-3 or TRBV12-4 and TRBJ1-1; TRBD1 matches at 7 bases. After removal of 5 bases from V and 10 bases from J, the junction contained 4 bases not matched to a gene. The CDR3 extends over 11 amino acids.

This sequence joins TRBV5-1 and TRBJ1-6; 7 bases fit TRBD1. V trimming: 0 bases; J trimming: 14 bases; junction bases outside the gene matches: 8. CDR1 is SGHRS and CDR2 is YFSETQ in the germline V gene. CDR3 length equals 14 residues. The CDR3 region is CASSLGQGLRALHF. DNA for the CDR3: TGCGCCAGCAGCTTGGGACAGGGCTTAAGAGCCCTCCACTTT.

The chain carries TRBV19 and TRBJ2-2; 7 nucleotides match TRBD1. Trimming took 6 bases from V and 1 from J; bases not matched to a gene: 8. The CDR3 runs 16 residues. The germline gives CDR1 LNHDA, CDR2 SQIVND (reference sequence). The DNA for the CDR3 is TGTGCCAGTAGCCGGAAAGGGACAGAGAACACCGGGGAGCTGTTTTTT. Its protein product is CASSRKGTENTGELFF.

This clone was counted between two and nine times. J is TRBJ2-7 and V is TRBV7-9; the match to TRBD1 covers 7 bases. V was pared by 5 bases and J by 3 bases, with 4 bases of the junction left unmatched. Germline V gives CDR1 SEHNR, CDR2 FQNEAQ (reference sequence). This CDR3 has 13 residues. This chain's CDR3 is CASSPGTDYEQYF. CDR3 DNA: TGTGCCAGCAGCCCTGGGACAGACTACGAGCAGTACTTC.

The V and J genes are TRBV2 and TRBJ2-2; no reliable D call. The CDR3 covers 14 residues. CDR1 and CDR2 (germline): SNHLY, FYNNEI. Deletions cut 7 bases from V and 1 base from J, with 10 bases between. CDR3 sequence (DNA): TGTGCCAGCAAGGTCCTAGTGAACACCGGGGAGCTGTTTTTT. Translating it yields CASKVLVNTGELFF. Filled out from reference TRBV2 and TRBJ2-2, the complete variable domain reads EPEVTQTPSHQVTQMGQEVILRCVPISNHLYFYWYRQILGQKVEFLVSFYNNEISEKSEIFDDQFSVERPDGSNFTLKIRSTKLEDSAMYFCASKVLVNTGELFFGEGSRLTVL.

This clone was detected only once. The chain is built from TRBV25-1 and TRBJ1-2, with D possibly matching TRBD1 (6 bases). With 3 bases removed from V and 2 bases from J, the gap between germline ends came to 10 bases. Germline values: CDR1 MGHDK, CDR2 SYGVNS. The CDR3 length is 14 residues. The CDR3 DNA follows: TGTGCCAGCAGTGACCCTGGACAGAACTATGGCTACACCTTC. Its protein is CASSDPGQNYGYTF.

The chain couples TRBV6-1 to TRBJ2-3, with 16 nucleotides matching TRBD2. Germline lookup yields CDR1 MNHNS and CDR2 SASEGT. There are 17 residues in the CDR3. J gave up 9 bases and V 4 bases, and 10 bases lay outside the gene matches. CDR3 sequence: CASSGPLGLAGGRTQYF. The CDR3 DNA reads TGTGCCAGCAGTGGACCTCTGGGACTAGCGGGGGGGAGGACGCAGTATTTT.

The rearrangement uses TRBV27 and TRBJ2-1; a weak D match, TRBD1 (6 bases). Trimming removed 4 bases from V and 6 bases from J, with 16 bases in between. The CDR3 is 15 residues long. Germline V gene sequence: CDR1 MNHEY, CDR2 SMNVEV (reference sequence). The CDR3 nucleotides read TGTGCCAGCAGTTCCGACAGGACCATGTTCAATGAGCAGTTCTTC. The encoded protein is CASSSDRTMFNEQFF.

The chain employs TRBV2 and TRBJ1-1, with D possibly matching TRBD1 (5 bases). V was shortened by 4 bases and J by 11 bases, with 17 bases between the two germline ends. The CDR3 has 13 amino acids. Germline-derived CDR1 and CDR2 are SNHLY and FYNNEI. CDR3: CASSAIRALGAFF. Here the CDR3 DNA reads TGTGCCAGCAGTGCTATCAGGGCGCTGGGGGCTTTCTTT.

V and J are TRBV5-4 and TRBJ2-7, with 9 positions matching TRBD2. Germline V lookup: CDR1 SGHNT, CDR2 YYREEE (reference sequence). Trimming removed 4 bases from V and 5 bases from J; junction bases left unmatched: 10. This CDR3 is 15 amino acids long. CDR3 residues: CASSQTGTSFDEQYF. The CDR3 DNA sequence: TGTGCCAGCAGCCAGACCGGGACTAGCTTCGACGAGCAGTACTTC. Looking up the rest from reference TRBV5-4 and TRBJ2-7 gives the full variable domain: ETGVTQSPTHLIKTRGQQVTLRCSSQSGHNTVSWYQQALGQGPQFIFQYYREEENGRGNFPPRFSGLQFPNYSSELNVNALELDDSALYLCASSQTGTSFDEQYFGPGTRLTVT.

V gene TRBV28 combines with J gene TRBJ2-7; perhaps TRBD2 as D (6 bases). Trimming removed 2 bases from V and 0 bases from J, with 14 bases in between. Looked up from germline, CDR1 is MDHEN and CDR2 is SYDVKM. The CDR3 runs 16 residues. As DNA, the CDR3 is TGTGCCAGCAGTTTAGTGCGCGGGGCCTTCTCCTACGAGCAGTACTTC. As protein: CASSLVRGAFSYEQYF.

The rearrangement uses TRBV5-4 and TRBJ2-1, with 15 bases lining up with TRBD2. Trimming removed 3 bases from V and 7 bases from J; junction bases left unmatched: 8. CDR1 is SGHNT, CDR2 YYREEE, per germline (reference sequence). The CDR3 is 17 residues long. The CDR3 coding sequence is TGTGCCAGCAGCTCGGGACTAGCGGGGGGATTTTTGAATGAGCAGTTCTTC. Its protein is CASSSGLAGGFLNEQFF. Combining the CDR3 with reference TRBV5-4 and TRBJ2-1 gives the whole variable domain ETGVTQSPTHLIKTRGQQVTLRCSSQSGHNTVSWYQQALGQGPQFIFQYYREEENGRGNFPPRFSGLQFPNYSSELNVNALELDDSALYLCASSSGLAGGFLNEQFFGPGTRLTVL.

The chain combines TRBV10-1 with TRBJ2-1; 8 nucleotides agree with TRBD2. Germline V gene sequence: CDR1 WNHNN, CDR2 SYGVQD (reference sequence). V gave up 2 bases and J gave up 2 bases; unmatched junction bases: 8. The length of the CDR3 is 17 residues. The CDR3 loop reads CASSEQLCGGPYNEQFF. DNA for the CDR3: TGCGCCAGCAGTGAGCAGTTGTGCGGGGGGCCCTACAATGAGCAGTTCTTC.

J is TRBJ2-5 and V is TRBV5-4; perhaps TRBD2 as D (7 bases). This CDR3 has 14 amino acids. V was trimmed by 1 base and J by 5 bases, leaving 12 bases between them. Germline CDR1 is SGHNT and CDR2 is YYREEE (reference sequence). The CDR3 bases are TGTGCCAGCAGCTTGCCGGGGGGCGGGGAGACCCAGTACTTC. This gives the protein CASSLPGGGETQYF.